This T cell receptor (beta chain) derives from a study of blood T cells in healthy people across ages. General study points: Shifts in expanded clonotypes may have been confounded by donor CMV status, which was unknown. Fewer expanded clones and more diversity marked long-lived versus aged donors.

As concerns this clonotype: Its antigen is not known.

Primed by a sample-barcoded 5' primer and a J-beta primer mix, a second PCR proceeded for 7 to 11 cycles. A template-switch adaptor containing 12 random nucleotides labeled each cDNA molecule. Sequencing yielded, for each sample, at least 3 million paired-end reads carrying CDR3. TCRdb ran MiXCR on the 5' RACE reads and lists one entry per CDR3 protein. The sample contains about 970,000 distinct CDR3 sequences, about 51% of which appear only once. This sequence originates from a woman aged 55-70 years in good health. Sequencing used blood.

In DNA, the CDR3 is TGTGCCAGCAGCTTCTCTCTAGGGGAGTCCTACGAGCAGTACTTC. It codes for CASSFSLGESYEQYF. The J gene is TRBJ2-7, the V gene TRBV5-8; D might be TRBD1 or TRBD2, each matching 5 bases. Germline loops: CDR1 SGHTS, CDR2 YDEGEE. Trimming removed 2 bases at V and 1 base at J, with 13 bases between. The CDR3 covers 15 residues.